This T cell receptor beta chain was identified in a study of CD8 T cells in Susac syndrome. Regarding the study as a whole: That the number of individuals in its TCR sequencing and HLA analysis was relatively small was acknowledged by the study.

The germline gives CDR1 KGHSH, CDR2 LQKENI. V lost 6 bases, J lost 9 bases, and 12 bases lay in between. The CDR3 is made up of 12 amino acids. With random hexamers, reverse transcription was performed on about 0.5 to 1 ug of RNA. The TCR beta CDR3 was amplified by immunoSEQ multiplex PCR across 54 Vbeta, 13 Jbeta. TCRdb itself ran the immunoSEQ multiplex PCR reads through MiXCR, one entry per CDR3 protein. The data contain 150,000 to 200,000 distinct CDR3 sequences, approximately 92% of them singletons. Healthy donors matched for age and sex were used as controls. The CD8+ and CD4+ T cells were isolated magnetically using a negative isolation approach, whereas the TEMRA cells were enriched by FACS. This clonotype was counted once. Its antigen remains unknown.

Sequencing input: CD4+ T cells from PBMCs. The sequence was obtained from a human donor in good health. This chain joins TRBV18 and TRBJ2-1, with D tentatively TRBD2 (6 bases). The CDR3: CASSPRGAEQFF. The DNA of the CDR3 is TGTGCCAGCTCCCCGCGGGGAGCTGAGCAGTTCTTC.